The 21 T cell receptor beta chains below come from one sample, sequenced in a study of blood T cell repertoires in COVID-19. Using immunoSEQ multiplex PCR, the repertoire was profiled, and TCRdb retains in-frame clones only, with some absent. The sample lists about 670,000 clones, about 87% occurring once. Source material: peripheral blood. Every receptor here comes from a woman aged 18 to 35 with acute or convalescent COVID-19.

The V call is TRBV28, the J call TRBJ1-5; TRBD1 aligns across 7 bases. The ends lost 8 bases at V and 5 bases at J; junction bases unmatched: 3. Germline V gene lookup returns CDR1 MDHEN and CDR2 SYDVKM. This CDR3 spans 12 amino acids. DNA of the CDR3: TGTGCCAGCCAGACAGGGTATCAGCCCCAGCATTTT. As protein: CASQTGYQPQHF.

The chain joins TRBV5-1 to TRBJ2-7; maybe TRBD1 (5 bases). V lost 0 bases, J lost 3 bases, and 16 bases lay in between. CDR1 is SGHRS and CDR2 is YFSETQ in the germline V gene. The length of the CDR3 is 16 residues. CDR3: CASSLGVGQGRYEQYF. CDR3 sequence (DNA): TGCGCCAGCAGCTTGGGAGTCGGGCAGGGTCGCTACGAGCAGTACTTC.

This clone was counted between two and nine times. The rearrangement links TRBV29-1 to TRBJ1-1, with a possible D match to TRBD1 (6 bases). V was trimmed by 3 bases and J by 1 base, leaving 12 bases between them. CDR1 and CDR2 (germline): SQVTM, ANQGSEA. The CDR3 consists of 14 residues. As DNA, the CDR3 is TGCAGCGTTGACTCGGGACAACCGAACACTGAAGCTTTCTTT. Encoded protein: CSVDSGQPNTEAFF.

This chain joins TRBV4-2 and TRBJ2-7; TRBD2 matches 7 bases. In germline, CDR1 is LGHNA, CDR2 YNFKEQ. CDR3 size: 13 residues. The trim removed 3 bases at V and 5 bases at J, leaving 4 bases unmatched. CDR3 in amino acids: CASSHGGSDEQYF. In DNA form, the CDR3 reads TGTGCCAGCAGCCACGGGGGGAGTGACGAGCAGTACTTC.

The gene calls are TRBV4-1 and TRBJ1-3; D is uncertain. Trimming removed 1 base at V and 3 bases at J, with 16 bases between. Germline V gene lookup returns CDR1 MGHRA and CDR2 YSYEKL. The CDR3 is 17 residues long. The CDR3 DNA is TGCGCCAGCAGCCAAGTCGGCCACACAGAATATGGAAACACCATATATTTT. This gives the protein CASSQVGHTEYGNTIYF.

V gene TRBV7-6 combines with J gene TRBJ1-1, with D tentatively TRBD1 (5 bases). The CDR3 sequence is 13 residues long. Germline CDR1 SGHVS, CDR2 FNYEAQ. The germline V and J ends were trimmed by 3 bases and 6 bases, with 11 bases remaining between them. The CDR3 is CASSLYARAEAFF. CDR3 DNA sequence: TGTGCCAGCAGCTTGTACGCCAGGGCTGAAGCTTTCTTT.

The chain joins TRBV9 to TRBJ2-6; 11 nucleotides agree with TRBD1. The ends lost 2 bases at V and 3 bases at J; junction bases unmatched: 7. Germline-derived CDR1 and CDR2 are SGDLS and YYNGEE. This CDR3 region has 18 residues. The CDR3 region is CASSVGQGALGGANVLTF. The CDR3 DNA sequence: TGTGCCAGCAGCGTCGGACAGGGGGCTCTAGGTGGGGCCAACGTCCTGACTTTC. The full variable domain, in which reference TRBV9 and TRBJ2-6 provide the parts outside the CDR3, is DSGVTQTPKHLITATGQRVTLRCSPRSGDLSVYWYQQSLDQGLQFLIQYYNGEERAKGNILERFSAQQFPDLHSELNLSSLELGDSALYFCASSVGQGALGGANVLTFGAGSRLTVL.

This chain connects TRBV5-1 to TRBJ1-2; 8 bases agree with TRBD1. V gave up 4 bases and J gave up 0 bases; unmatched junction bases: 14. This CDR3 has 18 residues. CDR1 SGHRS and CDR2 YFSETQ come from the germline V gene. The CDR3 DNA follows: TGCGCCAGCAGCCCGGGAGCTTTGACAGGGGATCCTAACTATGGCTACACCTTC. As protein: CASSPGALTGDPNYGYTF. The full variable domain, with the rest looked up from reference TRBV5-1 and TRBJ1-2, is KAGVTQTPRYLIKTRGQQVTLSCSPISGHRSVSWYQQTPGQGLQFLFEYFSETQRNKGNFPGRFSGRQFSNSRSEMNVSTLELGDSALYLCASSPGALTGDPNYGYTFGSGTRLTVV.

The V gene is TRBV2, the J gene TRBJ1-2; TRBD1 agrees at 8 bases. Germline V lookup: CDR1 SNHLY, CDR2 FYNNEI. V trimming: 2 bases; J trimming: 5 bases; junction bases outside the gene matches: 7. This CDR3 is built from 15 residues. This CDR3 reads CASSETYRGAYGYTF. The CDR3 DNA is TGTGCCAGCAGTGAAACCTACAGGGGGGCTTATGGCTACACCTTC.

The J gene is TRBJ1-4, the V gene TRBV2, with 9 nucleotides matching TRBD1. V lost 4 bases, J lost 7 bases, and 4 bases stayed unmatched. This CDR3 is built from 14 residues. CDR1 SNHLY and CDR2 FYNNEI come from the germline V gene. CDR3 region: CASSGDRVREKLFF. The CDR3, as DNA: TGTGCCAGCAGTGGGGACAGGGTGCGTGAAAAACTGTTTTTT.

The chain has TRBV10-3 and TRBJ2-7; 7 positions match TRBD1. Trimming cost V 0 bases and J 3 bases; bases outside gene matches: 8. The CDR3 runs to 16 residues. The germline gives CDR1 ENHRY, CDR2 SYGVKD. The CDR3 DNA is TGTGCCATCAGTGAGTCGTGGGCAGGGGACAGCTACGAGCAGTACTTC. Its translation is CAISESWAGDSYEQYF.

This sequence joins TRBV7-2 and TRBJ1-2; D may be TRBD1 (5 bases). The V end was cut by 5 bases, the J end by 8 bases, with 9 bases between. The CDR3 spans 11 residues. Germline assignment: CDR1 SGHTA and CDR2 FQGNSA. The DNA for the CDR3 is TGTGCCAGCAGCCCAGGGTACGGCTACACCTTC. Amino acid sequence: CASSPGYGYTF.

The chain recombines TRBV5-1 with TRBJ2-2; possible D gene TRBD2, 6 bases. The V and J ends lost 0 bases and 4 bases respectively, with 10 bases between them. There are 15 residues in the CDR3. The germline V gene encodes CDR1 SGHRS and CDR2 YFSETQ. CDR3 residues: CASSLVIGGTGELFF. DNA of the CDR3: TGCGCCAGCAGCTTGGTGATCGGGGGCACCGGGGAGCTGTTTTTT.

The J gene is TRBJ2-5, the V gene TRBV9, with D perhaps matching TRBD2 (5 bases). V shed 0 bases and J shed 5 bases, with 11 bases lying between them. This CDR3 region has 14 residues. Germline CDR1 is SGDLS and CDR2 is YYNGEE. The CDR3: CASSVEASLETQYF. The CDR3 DNA reads TGTGCCAGCAGCGTAGAGGCTAGCTTGGAGACCCAGTACTTC. Full variable domain (outside the CDR3, taken from reference TRBV9 and TRBJ2-5): DSGVTQTPKHLITATGQRVTLRCSPRSGDLSVYWYQQSLDQGLQFLIQYYNGEERAKGNILERFSAQQFPDLHSELNLSSLELGDSALYFCASSVEASLETQYFGPGTRLLVL.

The chain has TRBV5-1 and TRBJ1-1, with TRBD1 as a possible D gene (6 bases). Trimming shortened V by 0 bases and J by 3 bases, and 12 bases separated the two germline ends. The germline V gene encodes CDR1 SGHRS and CDR2 YFSETQ. The CDR3 is 15 amino acids. The DNA for the CDR3 is TGCGCCAGCAGCTTGGATCCCGGGACACACACTGAAGCTTTCTTT. It is translated as CASSLDPGTHTEAFF.

This clone was seen a few times. The V gene is TRBV18, the J gene TRBJ1-1; TRBD1 aligns across 11 bases. CDR1 is KGHSH, CDR2 LQKENI, per germline. Losses at the gene ends were 4 bases for V and 3 bases for J; bases not matched to a gene: 4. This CDR3 contains 15 residues. CDR3 region: CASSLPGQGDTEAFF. The CDR3 DNA is TGTGCCAGCTCACTACCGGGACAGGGGGACACTGAAGCTTTCTTT. Full variable domain (outside the CDR3, taken from reference TRBV18 and TRBJ1-1): NAGVMQNPRHLVRRRGQEARLRCSPMKGHSHVYWYRQLPEEGLKFMVYLQKENIIDESGMPKERFSAEFPKEGPSILRIQQVVRGDSAAYFCASSLPGQGDTEAFFGQGTRLTVV.

The V and J genes are TRBV7-9 and TRBJ1-2, with 7 bases that match TRBD1. V lost 10 bases to trimming and J lost 0 bases; unmatched junction nucleotides: 11. Germline V gene data show CDR1 as SEHNR and CDR2 as FQNEAQ (reference sequence). CDR3 length: 15 amino acids. The CDR3 region is CATPGGQGPNYGYTF. The DNA for the CDR3 is TGTGCCACCCCAGGGGGGCAGGGGCCTAACTATGGCTACACCTTC.

The rearrangement joins TRBV5-1 to TRBJ1-6; D is possibly TRBD1 (5 bases). Between the trimmed V and J ends, which lost 4 bases and 8 bases, there was a span of 10 bases. This CDR3 is built from 13 residues. Germline lookup yields CDR1 SGHRS and CDR2 YFSETQ. The DNA for the CDR3 is TGCGCCAGCAGCCTAGGGGATGATTCACCCCTCCACTTT. As protein: CASSLGDDSPLHF.

The table lists this clone with a count of one. This chain connects TRBV7-2 to TRBJ2-7, with D possibly being TRBD1 (5 bases). With 0 bases removed from V and 7 bases from J, the gap between germline ends came to 10 bases. This CDR3 region has 13 residues. Per germline, CDR1 SGHTA and CDR2 FQGNSA. In DNA, the CDR3 is TGTGCCAGCAGCTTAGCGCAAGCAGGGGAGCAGTACTTC. Translation: CASSLAQAGEQYF.

The chain has TRBV29-1 and TRBJ2-7, with TRBD1 identical over 8 bases. CDR1 and CDR2 from the germline V gene are SQVTM and ANQGSEA. With 0 bases clipped from V and 6 bases from J, the junction kept 10 bases outside the gene matches. The CDR3 contains 15 residues. CDR3 region: CSVEDPRTGPGEQYF. CDR3 sequence (DNA): TGCAGCGTTGAAGATCCCCGGACAGGGCCGGGCGAGCAGTACTTC.

The CDR3 DNA sequence: TGTGCCACCAGCAGACCGACCCGGGGGGCCGGGGCAGATACGCAGTATTTT. It is translated as CATSRPTRGAGADTQYF. The rearrangement links TRBV15 to TRBJ2-3, with D possibly TRBD2 on 7 matching bases. Trimming took off 2 bases at V and 4 bases at J, with 19 bases between the two ends. Germline CDR1 reads LNHNV; CDR2 reads YYDKDF (reference sequence). The CDR3 covers 17 residues.